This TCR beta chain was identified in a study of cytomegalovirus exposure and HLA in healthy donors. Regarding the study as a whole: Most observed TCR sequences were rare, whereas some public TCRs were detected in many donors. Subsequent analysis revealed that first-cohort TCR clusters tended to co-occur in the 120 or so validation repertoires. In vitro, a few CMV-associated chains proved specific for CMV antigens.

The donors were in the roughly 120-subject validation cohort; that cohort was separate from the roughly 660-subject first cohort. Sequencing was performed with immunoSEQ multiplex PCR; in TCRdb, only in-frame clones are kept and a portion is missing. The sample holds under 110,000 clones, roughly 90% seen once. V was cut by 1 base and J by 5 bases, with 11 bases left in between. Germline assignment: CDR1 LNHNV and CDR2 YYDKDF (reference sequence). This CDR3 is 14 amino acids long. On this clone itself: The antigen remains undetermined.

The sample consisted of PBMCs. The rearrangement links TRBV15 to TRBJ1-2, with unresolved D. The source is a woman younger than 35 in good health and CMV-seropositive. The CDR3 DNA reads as TGTGCCACCAGCAGAGTAAGCCTATCTTATGGCTACACCTTC. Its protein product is CATSRVSLSYGYTF.